One sample yielded the 16 T cell receptor beta chains listed below, sequenced in a study of CD8 T cells in ankylosing spondylitis. MiXCR, run by TCRdb on the 5' RACE reads, gives a single entry per CDR3 protein. The table lists under 250,000 distinct CDR3 sequences, around 24% of them singletons. The source material was blood, either unsorted or a sorted T cell fraction (not recorded which). The receptors here all came from a male donor with ankylosing spondylitis or in good health (not recorded which).

This clonotype showed up just once. The gene calls are TRBV7-6 and TRBJ2-7; TRBD2 matches at 9 bases. The J segment lost 1 base and the V segment lost 6 bases, leaving 7 bases of the junction unmatched. The CDR3 is made up of 15 amino acids. From germline, CDR1 is SGHVS and CDR2 FNYEAQ. The CDR3 spells CASSPNLAGSYEQYF. CDR3 DNA: TGTGCCAGCAGTCCAAACCTAGCGGGGTCCTACGAGCAGTACTTC.

DNA for the CDR3: TGTGCCAGTAGCCTCGAACCTATTAGCGGGGTAGCCAAAAACATTCAGTACTTC. Amino acid sequence: CASSLEPISGVAKNIQYF. The chain has TRBV19 and TRBJ2-4, with TRBD2 matching over 8 bases. Germline CDR1 reads LNHDA; CDR2 reads SQIVND (reference sequence). This CDR3 is 18 amino acids long. V was clipped by 6 bases and J by 0 bases; unmatched bases: 13.

This clonotype was seen at least ten times. This chain joins TRBV5-6 and TRBJ2-5, with TRBD2 matching 8 bases. The V gene's germline CDR1 is SGHDT and CDR2 YYEEEE. J gave up 1 base and V 2 bases, and 7 bases lay outside the gene matches. The CDR3 is made up of 16 amino acids. The CDR3 sequence: CASSFGRTSGQETQYF. The CDR3 bases are TGTGCCAGCAGCTTTGGACGCACTAGCGGCCAAGAGACCCAGTACTTC. The full variable domain, rest sourced from reference TRBV5-6 and TRBJ2-5, is DAGVTQSPTHLIKTRGQQVTLRCSPKSGHDTVSWYQQALGQGPQFIFQYYEEEERQRGNFPDRFSGHQFPNYSSELNVNALLLGDSALYLCASSFGRTSGQETQYFGPGTRLLVL.

This clonotype was counted at least ten times. CDR3 DNA sequence: TGTGCCAGCAGCGTAGGTGGTGAAGAGAATTCACCCCTCCACTTT. Protein: CASSVGGEENSPLHF. The rearrangement uses TRBV9 and TRBJ1-6; D gene ambiguous. CDR1 and CDR2 (germline): SGDLS, YYNGEE. The CDR3 extends over 15 amino acids. V gave up 0 bases and J gave up 7 bases, with 11 bases separating them. Together with reference TRBV9 and TRBJ1-6, the CDR3 gives the full variable domain: DSGVTQTPKHLITATGQRVTLRCSPRSGDLSVYWYQQSLDQGLQFLIQYYNGEERAKGNILERFSAQQFPDLHSELNLSSLELGDSALYFCASSVGGEENSPLHFGNGTRLTVT.

This clonotype has ten or more counts. CDR3 coding DNA: TGTGCCAGCAGTTTAGGGGGACTAGCGGGGCCCTACGAGCAGTACTTC. Encoded protein: CASSLGGLAGPYEQYF. The chain carries TRBV12-3 or TRBV12-4 and TRBJ2-7, with 13 bases aligning to TRBD2. With V trimmed by 1 base and J by 2 bases, 2 bases remained unmatched. The CDR3 is made up of 16 amino acids.

This clonotype occurred a few times. This chain joins TRBV10-3 and TRBJ2-2; 8 bases align to TRBD2. The CDR3 extends over 16 amino acids. V dropped 2 bases and J dropped 0; count of bases not matched to a gene: 2. CDR1 is ENHRY and CDR2 is SYGVKD in the germline V gene. The CDR3, as DNA: TGTGCCATCAGTGAGGGTAGCGGGGCGAACACCGGGGAGCTGTTTTTT. Its protein product is CAISEGSGANTGELFF.

This clonotype was seen many times. The V gene is TRBV4-2, the J gene TRBJ1-2; D unresolved. The V end lost 0 bases, the J end lost 8 bases, and 7 bases lay between the germline ends. Germline assignment: CDR1 LGHNA and CDR2 YNFKEQ. This CDR3 region has 12 residues. The CDR3 nucleotides are TGTGCCAGCAGCCAAGATCTTGCGGGCTACACCTTC. Encoded protein: CASSQDLAGYTF.

This clonotype was counted at least ten times. The CDR3 sequence is CATSDPGTEYSNQPQHF. The CDR3 nucleotides are TGTGCCACCAGTGACCCCGGGACGGAGTATAGCAATCAGCCCCAGCATTTT. The chain combines TRBV24-1 with TRBJ1-5, with D perhaps matching TRBD1 (5 bases). Germline V gene sequence: CDR1 KGHDR, CDR2 SFDVKD. The V and J ends lost 4 bases and 0 bases respectively, with 15 bases between them. This CDR3 region has 17 residues.

This clonotype occurred many times. J is TRBJ2-2 and V is TRBV20-1, with 10 bases that match TRBD2. The germline CDR1 and CDR2 sequences are DFQATT and SNEGSKA (reference sequence). Unmatched junction bases numbered 7, after V lost 3 bases and J lost 6 bases. The CDR3 spans 15 residues. CDR3 DNA sequence: TGCAGTGCTAGCACGAGCGGGAGGGCGTCCGGGGAGCTGTTTTTT. Encoded protein: CSASTSGRASGELFF.

This sequence joins TRBV5-6 and TRBJ1-5, with 8 bases that match TRBD1. Losses at the gene ends were 4 bases for V and 0 bases for J; bases not matched to a gene: 6. This CDR3 contains 16 residues. Per germline, CDR1 SGHDT and CDR2 YYEEEE. In DNA, the CDR3 is TGTGCCAGCAGCACAGGGACAGGTCGTAGCAATCAGCCCCAGCATTTT. Protein sequence: CASSTGTGRSNQPQHF. The entire variable domain, with the rest obtained from reference TRBV5-6 and TRBJ1-5, is as follows: DAGVTQSPTHLIKTRGQQVTLRCSPKSGHDTVSWYQQALGQGPQFIFQYYEEEERQRGNFPDRFSGHQFPNYSSELNVNALLLGDSALYLCASSTGTGRSNQPQHFGDGTRLSIL.

In regard to this clonotype: This sequence may be a read error, since a much larger clone differs from it by one base. This is likely a read error, given that the CDR3 carries no conserved phenylalanine or tryptophan at its end. The chain joins TRBV20-1 to TRBJ2-1, with TRBD2 matching 10 bases. Germline-derived CDR1 and CDR2 are DFQATT and SNEGSKA (reference sequence). Losses at the gene ends were 2 bases for V and 2 bases for J; bases not matched to a gene: 3. The CDR3 is made up of 15 amino acids. CDR3 loop: CSARPLAGPYNEQFS. DNA for the CDR3: TGCAGTGCTAGACCACTAGCGGGACCCTACAATGAGCAGTTCTCC.

In the case of this clonotype: A much larger clonotype is one base distant, so this may be a read error. Given the absence of the conserved phenylalanine or tryptophan at the CDR3 end, a read error is likely. The DNA is omitted, as the CDR3 cannot be located on it reliably, and the CDR3 follows TCRdb's listing. The chain joins TRBV6-1 to TRBJ2-1; TRBD1, as called in the table, went unchecked against the DNA. CDR1 is MNHNS, CDR2 SASEGT, per germline. A total of 14 residues make up the CDR3, ends included. The CDR3 sequence is CASNRRQGDIEPFL.

This clonotype occurred many times. The chain recombines TRBV29-1 with TRBJ2-7; D is unclear. The germline V gene encodes CDR1 SQVTM and CDR2 ANQGSEA. The CDR3 covers 14 residues. Trimming took 4 bases from V and 2 from J, leaving 15 bases between them. The DNA of the CDR3 is TGCAGCGTTGTGGTTCGGGCAGACCCCTACGAGCAGTACTTC. This translates into CSVVVRADPYEQYF.

This chain joins TRBV6-1 and TRBJ1-5; TRBD1 matches 11 bases. The germline gives CDR1 MNHNS, CDR2 SASEGT. After removal of 7 bases from V and 6 bases from J, the junction contained 5 bases not matched to a gene. This CDR3 has 14 amino acids. In DNA, the CDR3 is TGTGCCAGCACCTGGGGACAGGGGGTTCAGCCCCAGCATTTT. Its protein product is CASTWGQGVQPQHF.

This clonotype was recorded many times. The V and J genes are TRBV7-9 and TRBJ2-5, with 7 bases identical to TRBD2. The CDR3 covers 15 residues. The ends lost 5 bases at V and 4 bases at J; junction bases unmatched: 10. CDR1 and CDR2 (germline): SEHNR, FQNEAQ (reference sequence). DNA of the CDR3: TGTGCCAGCAGCCTTACAGCGGGATTGGGAGAGACCCAGTACTTC. It codes for CASSLTAGLGETQYF. Full variable domain (outside the CDR3, taken from reference TRBV7-9 and TRBJ2-5): DTGVSQNPRHKITKRGQNVTFRCDPISEHNRLYWYRQTLGQGPEFLTYFQNEAQLEKSRLLSDRFSAERPKGSFSTLEIQRTEQGDSAMYLCASSLTAGLGETQYFGPGTRLLVL.

In this sample, this clonotype turned up many times. This chain uses TRBV4-1 with TRBJ1-6, with 8 nucleotides matching TRBD1. CDR1 and CDR2 (germline): MGHRA, YSYEKL. With 1 base clipped from V and 6 bases from J, the junction kept 5 bases outside the gene matches. CDR3 length equals 16 residues. CDR3 DNA sequence: TGCGCCAGCAGCCAAGGGACAGGGCTCATTAATTCACCCCTCCACTTT. Protein product: CASSQGTGLINSPLHF.